The present T cell receptor (beta chain) was sequenced within a study of CD8 T cells in ankylosing spondylitis. The study, taken as a whole, reports: Earlier authors reported some of these motif variants in reactive arthritis synovial fluid and blood. It appeared that ankylosing spondylitis blood was characterized by a TCR beta motif of eight highly homologous variants. Disease-linked clones were found to be CD8+ and relatively rare in peripheral blood.

With molecular barcodes, quantitative 5'-RACE was used to make the TCR beta libraries. TCRdb reanalysed the 5' RACE reads using MiXCR and keeps one entry per CDR3 protein. This table has 650,000 to 800,000 distinct CDR3 sequences, around 19% appearing once. About this clonotype itself: The antigen is undetermined.

Sequencing used blood, either unsorted or a sorted T cell fraction (not recorded which). The origin of this receptor is a male donor with ankylosing spondylitis.

This CDR3 reads CASSPAGLARNEQFF. The CDR3 DNA reads as TGTGCCAGCAGTCCTGCGGGGCTCGCAAGGAATGAGCAGTTCTTC. The gene calls are TRBV27 and TRBJ2-1, with D possibly TRBD2 on 6 matching bases. Germline CDR1 is MNHEY and CDR2 is SMNVEV (reference sequence). CDR3 size: 15 residues. Trimming took off 5 bases at V and 7 bases at J, with 18 bases between the two ends.